A single sample is the source of the 27 T cell receptor beta chains below, sequenced in a study of T cell responses to AZD1222 COVID-19 vaccine. Here immunoSEQ multiplex PCR was the method, and the copy in TCRdb shows in-frame clones only, minus some. The sample lists 150,000 to 200,000 clones, around nine tenths seen once, with over 4.5% in the top ten. This material consisted of peripheral blood, taken on day 0 of AZD1222 vaccination. These receptors were collected from an adult in good health.

CDR3 nucleotide sequence: TGTGCCAGCAGAATAATTAGGACAGACCAAGAGACCCAGTACTTC. Translated: CASRIIRTDQETQYF. The chain couples TRBV6-5 to TRBJ2-5; TRBD1 might be the D (6 bases). From germline, CDR1 is MNHEY and CDR2 SVGAGI. V dropped 6 bases and J dropped 0 bases, with 14 bases sitting between them. The CDR3 sequence is 15 residues long.

The CDR3 sequence is CASSLGDFIGETQYF. CDR3 in DNA: TGTGCCAGCAGCTTAGGGGACTTCATTGGGGAGACCCAGTACTTC. J is TRBJ2-5 and V is TRBV7-9, with a tentative D call TRBD2 (6 bases). Deletions cut 1 base from V and 5 bases from J, with 14 bases between. In germline, CDR1 is SEHNR, CDR2 FQNEAQ (reference sequence). The CDR3 totals 15 residues.

This chain links TRBV7-9 with TRBJ2-7, with D unresolved. CDR1 SEHNR and CDR2 FQNEAQ come from the germline V gene (reference sequence). The CDR3 contains 11 residues. Trimming shortened V by 6 bases and J by 4 bases, and 7 bases separated the two germline ends. The CDR3 protein is CASRDQYEQYF. CDR3 nucleotide sequence: TGTGCCAGCAGGGACCAATACGAGCAGTACTTC.

The CDR3 coding sequence is TGTGCCAGCAGCTTACAGGGAATCTACGAGCAGTACTTC. Its translation is CASSLQGIYEQYF. The gene calls are TRBV5-4 and TRBJ2-7; D perhaps matches TRBD1 (6 bases). Germline V gives CDR1 SGHNT, CDR2 YYREEE (reference sequence). Trimming took off 2 bases at V and 3 bases at J, with 9 bases between the two ends. This CDR3 has 13 amino acids.

CDR3 DNA: TGTGCCAGCAGCTCCAGGGAGGATTCACCCCTCCACTTT. Amino acids: CASSSREDSPLHF. The chain links TRBV5-4 to TRBJ1-6, with D possibly being TRBD1 (5 bases). CDR3 size: 13 residues. The germline V and J ends were trimmed by 3 bases and 8 bases, with 9 bases remaining between them. Germline CDR1 SGHNT, CDR2 YYREEE (reference sequence).

The chain employs TRBV7-2 and TRBJ2-7; possible D gene TRBD2, 6 bases. V was shortened by 5 bases and J by 4 bases, with 18 bases between the two germline ends. This CDR3 comprises 15 residues. The germline CDR1 and CDR2 sequences are SGHTA and FQGNSA. The CDR3 sequence: CASSLSSGGRYEQYF. The DNA for the CDR3 is TGTGCCAGCAGCCTATCCTCCGGAGGGCGGTACGAGCAGTACTTC.

DNA for the CDR3: TGTGCCAGCAGCCTGGACAGACCCACCGGGGAGCTGTTTTTT. This encodes CASSLDRPTGELFF. The rearrangement uses TRBV6-2 or TRBV6-3 and TRBJ2-2; D possibly corresponds to TRBD1 (6 bases). The CDR3 has 14 amino acids. Germline CDR1 and CDR2: MNHEY and SVGEGT. V lost 6 bases and J lost 4, with 12 bases in between.

This chain links TRBV7-9 with TRBJ1-1, with unresolved D. Looked up from germline, CDR1 is SEHNR and CDR2 is FQNEAQ (reference sequence). CDR3 size: 14 residues. V was clipped by 5 bases and J by 3 bases, with 13 bases between them. The CDR3 DNA sequence: TGTGCCAGCAGCCCAAGGACGGACTACACTGAAGCTTTCTTT. Protein product: CASSPRTDYTEAFF. Supplemented by reference TRBV7-9 and TRBJ1-1, the full variable domain reads DTGVSQNPRHKITKRGQNVTFRCDPISEHNRLYWYRQTLGQGPEFLTYFQNEAQLEKSRLLSDRFSAERPKGSFSTLEIQRTEQGDSAMYLCASSPRTDYTEAFFGQGTRLTVV.

The V gene is TRBV27, the J gene TRBJ1-1; D might be TRBD1 (5 bases). This CDR3 is built from 17 residues. V was pared by 2 bases and J by 4 bases, with 20 bases between. CDR1 and CDR2 (germline): MNHEY, SMNVEV (reference sequence). The CDR3 sequence is CASSLLRDSRKGTEAFF. For the CDR3, the DNA is TGTGCCAGCAGTTTACTCCGGGACTCCCGGAAAGGCACTGAAGCTTTCTTT.

The chain has TRBV7-9 and TRBJ1-1; a weak D match, TRBD1 (6 bases). Germline lookup yields CDR1 SEHNR and CDR2 FQNEAQ (reference sequence). Trimming stripped 5 bases from V and 1 base from J, with 14 bases between. CDR3 length: 15 residues. The CDR3 protein is CASSTHRAANTEAFF. The CDR3 bases are TGTGCCAGCAGCACCCACAGGGCGGCGAACACTGAAGCTTTCTTT.

This clone was observed once. The chain carries TRBV4-3 and TRBJ2-2; tentative D call: TRBD2 (5 bases). The CDR3 consists of 16 residues. V gave up 1 base and J gave up 3 bases, with 12 bases separating them. Germline V lookup: CDR1 LGHNA, CDR2 YSLEER. The CDR3 DNA is TGCGCCAGCAGCCAAGGATCCAGCGGATACACCGGGGAGCTGTTTTTT. This codes for CASSQGSSGYTGELFF.

This clone was observed a single time. This chain connects TRBV11-2 to TRBJ1-1, with D possibly being TRBD1 (5 bases). CDR1 and CDR2 from the germline V gene are SGHAT and FQNNGV. Trimming shortened V by 2 bases and J by 5 bases, and 24 bases separated the two germline ends. There are 18 residues in the CDR3. The DNA of the CDR3 is TGTGCCAGCAGCTTAACCAGCCGAGGGGCAACGCGGAGAACTGAAGCTTTCTTT. Encoded protein: CASSLTSRGATRRTEAFF.

V is TRBV28 and J is TRBJ1-4; D remains unclear. CDR1 and CDR2 (germline): MDHEN, SYDVKM. The CDR3 is 15 amino acids. Trimming pared 7 bases from V and 3 bases from J, leaving 15 bases between. This chain's CDR3 is CASTGRGSANEKLFF. CDR3 sequence (DNA): TGTGCCAGCACCGGACGGGGATCGGCTAATGAAAAACTGTTTTTT.

The chain recombines TRBV2 with TRBJ2-1; unclear D gene. V gave up 1 base and J gave up 3 bases, with 4 bases separating them. This CDR3 region has 13 residues. Per germline, CDR1 SNHLY and CDR2 FYNNEI. In DNA, the CDR3 is TGTGCCAGCAGTGAAGGGCTCTACAATGAGCAGTTCTTC. Translated, it gives CASSEGLYNEQFF.

This chain links TRBV24-1 with TRBJ2-3; no definite D call. V was shortened by 4 bases and J by 2 bases, with 3 bases between the two germline ends. Germline-derived CDR1 and CDR2 are KGHDR and SFDVKD. The CDR3 extends over 12 amino acids. The CDR3 bases are TGTGCCACCAGTGAATTCACAGATACGCAGTATTTT. Amino acids: CATSEFTDTQYF.

This clone was seen only once. The chain carries TRBV25-1 and TRBJ2-1; 9 bases map to TRBD2. The CDR3 runs 14 residues. Unmatched junction bases numbered 7, after V lost 9 bases and J lost 4 bases. The germline V gene encodes CDR1 MGHDK and CDR2 SYGVNS. The CDR3: CASTGTSRYNEQFF. The CDR3 nucleotides read TGTGCCAGTACCGGGACTAGCCGATACAATGAGCAGTTCTTC.

This clone was observed a handful of times. This rearrangement joins TRBV5-6 to TRBJ2-1; TRBD1 agrees at 7 bases. V dropped 3 bases and J dropped 3; count of bases not matched to a gene: 6. The CDR3 is 15 amino acids. The germline V gene has CDR1 SGHDT and CDR2 YYEEEE. CDR3 nucleotides: TGTGCCAGCAGCTCACTTCGACAGGGCTACAATGAGCAGTTCTTC. It specifies CASSSLRQGYNEQFF.

This rearrangement joins TRBV9 to TRBJ1-3; D is uncertain. Germline lookup yields CDR1 SGDLS and CDR2 YYNGEE. The CDR3 runs 14 residues. Trimming stripped 0 bases from V and 0 bases from J, with 4 bases between. CDR3: CASSVGLSGNTIYF. In DNA form, the CDR3 reads TGTGCCAGCAGCGTAGGGCTCTCTGGAAACACCATATATTTT. The full variable domain, in which reference TRBV9 and TRBJ1-3 provide the parts outside the CDR3, is DSGVTQTPKHLITATGQRVTLRCSPRSGDLSVYWYQQSLDQGLQFLIQYYNGEERAKGNILERFSAQQFPDLHSELNLSSLELGDSALYFCASSVGLSGNTIYFGEGSWLTVV.

The chain links TRBV18 to TRBJ1-6, with 9 positions matching TRBD1. The junction had 7 bases not matched to a gene; V was cut back by 3 bases and J by 7 bases. CDR3 size: 16 residues. The germline V gene has CDR1 KGHSH and CDR2 LQKENI. CDR3 sequence reads: CASSPTEGTGNSPLHF. DNA of the CDR3: TGTGCCAGCTCACCCACCGAAGGGACAGGGAATTCACCCCTCCACTTT.

The chain combines TRBV25-1 with TRBJ2-3, with D unresolved. CDR3 length: 13 amino acids. The germline V gene has CDR1 MGHDK and CDR2 SYGVNS. Trimming took 8 bases from V and 1 from J, leaving 10 bases between them. The CDR3 sequence is CASSLAGTDTQYF. As DNA, the CDR3 is TGTGCCAGCTCGTTGGCAGGCACAGATACGCAGTATTTT.

This clone has a single count. CDR3 protein: CASSLSKTYYGYTF. The DNA of the CDR3 is TGTGCCAGCAGTTTATCGAAGACTTACTATGGCTACACCTTC. This chain joins TRBV27 and TRBJ1-2, with unresolved D. The CDR3 consists of 14 residues. Germline CDR1 is MNHEY and CDR2 is SMNVEV (reference sequence). The ends were cut back, 0 bases at V and 3 bases at J, with 8 bases in the middle.

This clone was detected once. This sequence joins TRBV7-2 and TRBJ1-4; 7 positions agree with TRBD1. The junction had 8 bases not matched to a gene; V was cut back by 5 bases and J by 5 bases. CDR3 length: 15 amino acids. The V gene's germline CDR1 is SGHTA and CDR2 FQGNSA. This CDR3 is CASSGQTGPNEKLFF. The CDR3 coding sequence is TGTGCCAGCAGCGGACAGACAGGGCCAAATGAAAAACTGTTTTTT. The full variable domain, with the rest looked up from reference TRBV7-2 and TRBJ1-4, is GAGVSQSPSNKVTEKGKDVELRCDPISGHTALYWYRQSLGQGLEFLIYFQGNSAPDKSGLPSDRFSAERTGGSVSTLTIQRTQQEDSAVYLCASSGQTGPNEKLFFGSGTQLSVL.

This clone has just one count. V usage is TRBV6-5 and J usage is TRBJ1-1; D unresolved. Per the germline V gene, CDR1 is MNHEY and CDR2 is SVGAGI. This CDR3 is 14 amino acids long. V was pared by 10 bases and J by 0 bases, with 15 bases between. CDR3 nucleotide sequence: TGTGCCACCACAAACGGAGGGATGAACACTGAAGCTTTCTTT. It translates to CATTNGGMNTEAFF.

The chain carries TRBV29-1 and TRBJ1-5, with D perhaps TRBD1 (5 bases). With 7 bases removed from V and 11 bases from J, the gap between germline ends came to 15 bases. CDR3 length equals 11 residues. Germline V CDR1 and CDR2: SQVTM, ANQGSEA. CDR3 sequence reads: CSGGTSGTQHF. CDR3 in DNA: TGCAGCGGTGGGACCTCCGGTACCCAGCATTTT.

The chain uses TRBV24-1 and TRBJ1-2; D gene unclear. V was pared by 5 bases and J by 6 bases, with 12 bases between. The CDR3 runs to 13 residues. From germline, CDR1 is KGHDR and CDR2 SFDVKD. CDR3 protein: CATSAGPMDGYTF. CDR3 sequence (DNA): TGTGCCACCAGTGCCGGGCCGATGGATGGCTACACCTTC.

The chain couples TRBV19 to TRBJ1-2; 8 bases fit TRBD1. Germline loops: CDR1 LNHDA, CDR2 SQIVND (reference sequence). The CDR3 sequence is 14 residues long. Germline trimming cut 5 bases from V and 8 bases from J; bases unmatched to any gene: 10. The CDR3 DNA is TGTGCCAGTAGTTTTTTGAGACAGGGGTCCGGCTACACCTTC. Its translation is CASSFLRQGSGYTF.

The chain's CDR3 is CASSLTGAKQPQHF. CDR3 sequence (DNA): TGTGCCAGCAGTTTAACGGGGGCTAAGCAGCCCCAGCATTTT. The rearrangement links TRBV28 to TRBJ1-5, with D perhaps TRBD1 (6 bases). This CDR3 has 14 residues. Trimming removed 2 bases at V and 7 bases at J, with 12 bases between. Germline V CDR1 and CDR2: MDHEN, SYDVKM.